This T cell receptor (beta chain) was recovered during a study of CD8+ T cells in alopecia areata. As for the study in general: Tofacitinib was taken orally by treated patients, and the dose was 5 to 10 mg twice daily.

Investigators isolated RNA and reverse transcribed it into cDNA to act as the sequencing template. Some clones are missing from TCRdb's copy, which holds only in-frame ones; the method was immunoSEQ multiplex PCR. The data show under 200,000 clones, around 59% seen once. Stated treatment: oral pan-JAK inhibitor, 5-10 mg twice daily. Comment on this clone: Its specificity is not known.

The CDR3 covers 14 residues. Trimming shortened V by 5 bases and J by 1 base, and 15 bases separated the two germline ends. Germline V gene data show CDR1 as GTSNPN and CDR2 as SVGIG (reference sequence). Study findings and constraints: During tofacitinib treatment, many expanded lesional clones remained in scalp and blood.

The chain couples TRBV30 to TRBJ2-7; possible D gene TRBD2, 6 bases. The clonotype was recovered from a human donor with alopecia areata. Sample: CD4+ T cells sorted from blood, taken at week 24, from a patient treated with tofacitinib. The CDR3 reads CAWGTGTPSYEQYF. The CDR3 coding sequence is TGTGCCTGGGGAACCGGGACTCCTTCCTACGAGCAGTACTTC.